What follows are 14 T cell receptor beta chains derived from one specimen sequenced in a study of vaccination and CD4 T cells after COVID-19. The Oncomine TCR Beta short-read assay was what sequenced the DNA obtained from cultured CD4+ T cells. TCRdb reprocessed the PCR reads via MiXCR and lists one record per CDR3 protein. The repertoire holds approximately 4,500 distinct CDR3 sequences, roughly 21% seen once, with less than 25% in the top ten. The treatment is: approximately 9-day PBMC culture with coronavirus spike peptide pools or control peptides (ViraFEST assay). The antigens for these receptors are not known. Sequencing input: CD4+ T cells from blood, cultured in vitro. The receptors shown here come from a human donor who had recovered from COVID-19.

The sample holds a few counts of this clonotype. CDR3 in amino acids: CAWSVPKGGAYGYTF. The CDR3 coding sequence is TGTGCCTGGAGTGTACCGAAGGGGGGGGCATATGGCTACACCTTC. V gene TRBV30 combines with J gene TRBJ1-2; D perhaps matches TRBD1 (6 bases). Germline V CDR1 and CDR2: GTSNPN, SVGIG (reference sequence). V gave up 0 bases and J gave up 5 bases, with 16 bases separating them. The CDR3 totals 15 residues.

In this sample, this clonotype is medium-sized. V gene TRBV6-1 combines with J gene TRBJ1-1, with unresolved D. Germline values: CDR1 MNHNS, CDR2 SASEGT. Between the trimmed V and J ends, which lost 5 bases and 3 bases, there was a span of 10 bases. The CDR3 totals 13 residues. The CDR3 sequence: CASSRFRDTEAFF. The CDR3 nucleotides read TGTGCCAGCAGTAGATTTCGGGACACTGAAGCTTTCTTT.

The V and J genes are TRBV5-1 and TRBJ2-7; 11 bases agree with TRBD1. V dropped 5 bases and J dropped 3; count of bases not matched to a gene: 4. The CDR3 is 14 amino acids. Germline CDR1 SGHRS, CDR2 YFSETQ. The CDR3: CASRSGTGGYEQYF. In nucleotides, the CDR3 is TGCGCCAGCAGGTCTGGGACAGGGGGCTACGAGCAGTACTTC.

Judged by abundance, this clonotype is medium-sized. The chain uses TRBV11-2 and TRBJ1-2; D remains ambiguous. Trimming took 3 bases from V and 8 from J, leaving 10 bases between them. The CDR3 sequence is 12 residues long. CDR1 is SGHAT, CDR2 FQNNGV, per germline. The CDR3 sequence is CASSFINAGYTF. The CDR3 DNA reads TGTGCCAGCAGCTTCATCAACGCCGGCTACACCTTC.

This clonotype has more than one count but fewer than ten. The rearrangement joins TRBV19 to TRBJ1-6; D unclear. The CDR3 contains 12 residues. The germline V and J ends were trimmed by 5 bases and 8 bases, with 7 bases remaining between them. Germline V gene data show CDR1 as LNHDA and CDR2 as SQIVND (reference sequence). Written as DNA, the CDR3 is TGTGCCAGTAGTTTTCGGGATTCACCCCTCCACTTT. This codes for CASSFRDSPLHF.

J is TRBJ1-4 and V is TRBV20-1, with D perhaps matching TRBD1 (5 bases). This CDR3 has 14 amino acids. Trimming took 6 bases from V and 8 from J, leaving 19 bases between them. The V gene's germline CDR1 is DFQATT and CDR2 SNEGSKA (reference sequence). CDR3 nucleotides: TGCAGTGCCTGGACTCAAGGGGTTGAAGAAAAACTGTTTTTT. Amino acid sequence: CSAWTQGVEEKLFF.

This clonotype has more than one count but fewer than ten. In DNA, the CDR3 is TGTGCCAGCAGTTACTCGGGTCGGTTTGAGGGAGGCTACACCTTC. As protein: CASSYSGRFEGGYTF. The chain couples TRBV6-5 to TRBJ1-2; D gene unclear. This CDR3 is 15 amino acids long. The V gene's germline CDR1 is MNHEY and CDR2 SVGAGI. V was clipped by 0 bases and J by 8 bases, with 16 bases between them.

The CDR3 DNA reads as TGTGCCAGCAGCTTGGCGGTCGGATGGGTGACCCAGTACTTC. It codes for CASSLAVGWVTQYF. The chain has TRBV5-8 and TRBJ2-5; D is undetermined. CDR3 length: 14 amino acids. The V end lost 0 bases, the J end lost 7 bases, and 13 bases lay between the germline ends. Germline V gene lookup returns CDR1 SGHTS and CDR2 YDEGEE.

The chain employs TRBV5-1 and TRBJ1-3; no definite D call. This CDR3 is 15 amino acids long. Germline CDR1 and CDR2: SGHRS and YFSETQ. V dropped 4 bases and J dropped 0 bases, with 11 bases sitting between them. This CDR3 is CASSPMGSSGNTIYF. The CDR3 region has the DNA TGCGCCAGCAGCCCCATGGGGAGCTCTGGAAACACCATATATTTT.

This sequence joins TRBV20-1 and TRBJ2-4; TRBD2 might be the D (6 bases). Trimming took 3 bases from V and 1 from J, leaving 10 bases between them. Germline assignment: CDR1 DFQATT and CDR2 SNEGSKA (reference sequence). CDR3 length: 14 residues. DNA of the CDR3: TGCAGTGCTAGTAGCGGCTCGGCCAAAAACATTCAGTACTTC. Translating it yields CSASSGSAKNIQYF.

V is TRBV6-1 and J is TRBJ1-1; D is perhaps TRBD1 (5 bases). Per germline, CDR1 MNHNS and CDR2 SASEGT. V was shortened by 8 bases and J by 3 bases, with 19 bases between the two germline ends. The CDR3 runs 15 residues. The CDR3 region is CASGGGAAPDTEAFF. The DNA for the CDR3 is TGTGCCAGCGGAGGCGGGGCAGCGCCGGACACTGAAGCTTTCTTT.

This clonotype was seen a handful of times. This chain connects TRBV12-3 or TRBV12-4 to TRBJ2-3; a weak D match, TRBD1 (6 bases). This CDR3 spans 16 amino acids. V lost 6 bases and J 0 bases, leaving 16 bases between the germline ends. The CDR3 reads CASSPRGTLSTDTQYF. The CDR3, as DNA: TGTGCCAGCAGCCCCAGGGGCACCCTAAGCACAGATACGCAGTATTTT.

This clonotype has just a few counts. V gene TRBV12-3 or TRBV12-4 combines with J gene TRBJ2-5; the match to TRBD2 covers 8 bases. This CDR3 comprises 13 residues. V was clipped by 7 bases and J by 3 bases; unmatched bases: 4. In DNA form, the CDR3 reads TGTGCCAGCACTCCGGGACTAGAAGAGACCCAGTACTTC. This codes for CASTPGLEETQYF.

The chain recombines TRBV10-3 with TRBJ1-2, with 9 positions matching TRBD1. The CDR3 spans 15 residues. J gave up 4 bases and V 6 bases, and 9 bases lay outside the gene matches. Germline V gene lookup returns CDR1 ENHRY and CDR2 SYGVKD. The CDR3 nucleotides read TGTGCCATCAGGGAAACAGGGGGCCTATTCTATGGCTACACCTTC. It yields the protein CAIRETGGLFYGYTF.